This T cell receptor (beta chain) was observed in a study of T cell responses to AZD1222 COVID-19 vaccine. Assay used: immunoSEQ multiplex PCR; TCRdb lists only in-frame clones, some missing. Here the sample spans about 100,000 clones, 90% being singletons. This CDR3 region has 13 residues. Germline CDR1 SGHVS, CDR2 FQNEAQ. V shed 6 bases and J shed 4 bases, with 11 bases lying between them. This clonotype was sampled from an adult in good health. The V and J genes are TRBV7-8 and TRBJ2-3; the D is unclear. The specimen comprised peripheral blood, sampled on day 0 of AZD1222 vaccination. The DNA for the CDR3 is TGTGCCAGCAGTCCTGTCAACGCAGATACGCAGTATTTT. Translated, it gives CASSPVNADTQYF.